Below are 25 T cell receptor beta chains sequenced from a single sample in a study of control samples from healthy donors and cancer patients. Sequenced by immunoSEQ multiplex PCR; TCRdb stores in-frame clones only, minus some. The data hold about 130,000 clones, with around 92% observed a single time. The sample was blood. These TCRs come from a woman between 50 and 59 years old in good health.

The CDR3 spells CASSPFPKSLAGGRETQYF. Written as DNA, the CDR3 is TGTGCCAGCAGCCCTTTTCCTAAGTCCTTAGCGGGGGGGCGGGAGACCCAGTACTTC. The genes are TRBV5-4 and TRBJ2-5; TRBD2 agrees at 11 bases. There are 19 residues in the CDR3. The ends lost 4 bases at V and 5 bases at J; junction bases unmatched: 19. Germline values: CDR1 SGHNT, CDR2 YYREEE (reference sequence).

The chain carries TRBV2 and TRBJ1-4, with a possible D match to TRBD1 (6 bases). Germline V gene lookup returns CDR1 SNHLY and CDR2 FYNNEI. V gave up 3 bases and J gave up 8 bases, with 13 bases separating them. The CDR3 extends over 14 amino acids. This CDR3 is CASSEGGLGEKLFF. CDR3 DNA: TGTGCCAGCAGTGAGGGGGGGCTAGGCGAAAAACTGTTTTTT.

The chain is built from TRBV6-4 and TRBJ2-1; maybe TRBD2 (7 bases). Trimming took 3 bases from V and 8 from J, leaving 14 bases between them. The CDR3 runs 14 residues. Per germline, CDR1 MRHNA and CDR2 SNTAGT. The DNA of the CDR3 is TGTGCCAGCAGTGAAGGGGGGGAGGTGGATGAGCAGTTCTTC. Its protein is CASSEGGEVDEQFF.

The chain uses TRBV19 and TRBJ2-3; 10 nucleotides align to TRBD2. The CDR3 loop spans 15 amino acids. The germline gives CDR1 LNHDA, CDR2 SQIVND (reference sequence). V shed 7 bases and J 1 base; nucleotides not matched to a gene: 5. CDR3 sequence (DNA): TGTGCCAGTACGGGACTAGCGTACCGCACAGATACGCAGTATTTT. As protein: CASTGLAYRTDTQYF.

This clone turned up a few times. The V gene is TRBV7-8, the J gene TRBJ2-7; possibly TRBD1 or TRBD2 for D (5 bases each). The germline V and J ends were trimmed by 4 bases and 2 bases, with 12 bases remaining between them. CDR1 is SGHVS, CDR2 FQNEAQ, per germline. The CDR3 has 14 amino acids. CDR3 sequence (DNA): TGTGCCAGCAGCTGGGGACGTCGGACCTACGAGCAGTACTTC. This sequence encodes CASSWGRRTYEQYF.

This clone is a singleton in its sample. The gene calls are TRBV4-2 and TRBJ1-1, with D uncertain. V was clipped by 4 bases and J by 0 bases, with 15 bases between them. This CDR3 is built from 16 residues. The V gene's germline CDR1 is LGHNA and CDR2 YNFKEQ. CDR3 residues: CASSLQRSSMNTEAFF. DNA of the CDR3: TGTGCCAGCAGCCTCCAAAGAAGTTCTATGAACACTGAAGCTTTCTTT.

The V and J genes are TRBV7-9 and TRBJ2-6; 7 bases match TRBD1. This CDR3 comprises 18 residues. With V trimmed by 3 bases and J by 1 base, 9 bases remained unmatched. Per germline, CDR1 SEHNR and CDR2 FQNEAQ (reference sequence). DNA for the CDR3: TGTGCCAGCAGCTTCCCGGGACAGCATACTTCTGGGGCCAACGTCCTGACTTTC. It yields the protein CASSFPGQHTSGANVLTF.

V usage is TRBV14 and J usage is TRBJ2-7; D ambiguous. Germline V gene data show CDR1 as SGHDN and CDR2 as FVKESK. The length of the CDR3 is 13 residues. V was pared by 2 bases and J by 5 bases, with 10 bases between. DNA of the CDR3: TGTGCCAGCAGCCAATGGCAGTATAACGAGCAGTACTTC. It yields the protein CASSQWQYNEQYF.

The chain couples TRBV5-4 to TRBJ2-1, with D possibly matching TRBD2 (5 bases). This CDR3 is built from 16 residues. The germline CDR1 and CDR2 sequences are SGHNT and YYREEE (reference sequence). The germline V and J ends were trimmed by 4 bases and 0 bases, with 14 bases remaining between them. The CDR3 DNA sequence: TGTGCCAGCAGCAAACCCGGGGAAAGCTCCTACAATGAGCAGTTCTTC. Translated: CASSKPGESSYNEQFF.

This chain links TRBV5-1 with TRBJ1-1, with a tentative D call TRBD1 (6 bases). Germline V gene sequence: CDR1 SGHRS, CDR2 YFSETQ. V was pared by 0 bases and J by 4 bases, with 13 bases between. The CDR3 spans 15 residues. The CDR3 sequence: CASSLARGAGTEAFF. CDR3 DNA: TGCGCCAGCAGCTTGGCTCGGGGGGCGGGCACTGAAGCTTTCTTT.

V and J are TRBV6-5 and TRBJ1-3, with a weak D call TRBD1 (6 bases). V was pared by 8 bases and J by 4 bases, with 12 bases between. This CDR3 is 13 amino acids long. Germline lookup yields CDR1 MNHEY and CDR2 SVGAGI. CDR3 DNA: TGTGCCAGCGTCTCAGGGGTCGGAAACACCATATATTTT. Translated, it gives CASVSGVGNTIYF.

The CDR3 DNA follows: TGCGCCAGCAGCGTGACAGGGAATGGCTACACCTTC. Its translation is CASSVTGNGYTF. The rearrangement uses TRBV5-1 and TRBJ1-2; 7 bases match TRBD1. V shed 4 bases and J 6 bases; nucleotides not matched to a gene: 3. The CDR3 has 12 residues. The germline V gene has CDR1 SGHRS and CDR2 YFSETQ.

The chain links TRBV29-1 to TRBJ2-1, with 12 bases fitting TRBD2. The trim removed 7 bases at V and 6 bases at J, leaving 7 bases unmatched. The germline CDR1 and CDR2 sequences are SQVTM and ANQGSEA. The CDR3 length is 14 residues. CDR3 sequence: CSASSGGGRNEQFF. The CDR3 region has the DNA TGCAGCGCCTCTAGCGGGGGGGGTCGCAATGAGCAGTTCTTC.

The rearrangement links TRBV6-6 to TRBJ2-7, with 11 positions matching TRBD1. J was trimmed by 2 bases and V by 5 bases; bases with no gene match: 11. Looked up from germline, CDR1 is MNHNY and CDR2 is SVGAGI (reference sequence). The length of the CDR3 is 17 residues. The CDR3 region is CASSRGQGAVVPYEQYF. For the CDR3, the DNA is TGTGCCAGCAGTCGCGGACAGGGGGCCGTGGTTCCCTACGAGCAGTACTTC.

The chain has TRBV10-1 and TRBJ2-3, with D possibly TRBD1 on 5 matching bases. Germline lookup yields CDR1 WNHNN and CDR2 SYGVQD (reference sequence). V gave up 9 bases and J gave up 5 bases, with 24 bases separating them. This CDR3 region has 16 residues. The CDR3 protein is CARTDRMEHTQDTQYF. DNA for the CDR3: TGCGCCAGGACCGACAGAATGGAGCACACACAAGATACGCAGTATTTT.

The chain recombines TRBV27 with TRBJ1-1; D ambiguous. This CDR3 has 13 amino acids. Deletions cut 1 base from V and 3 bases from J, with 6 bases between. The germline CDR1 and CDR2 sequences are MNHEY and SMNVEV (reference sequence). The CDR3 region is CASSLFRHTEAFF. CDR3 nucleotide sequence: TGTGCCAGCAGTTTATTCCGCCACACTGAAGCTTTCTTT.

The genes are TRBV5-1 and TRBJ2-5; D is possibly TRBD2 (5 bases). Germline V gene lookup returns CDR1 SGHRS and CDR2 YFSETQ. The CDR3 contains 13 residues. The V end lost 2 bases, the J end lost 4 bases, and 9 bases lay between the germline ends. CDR3 sequence (DNA): TGCGCCAGCAGCTTCCGGGGTGGAGAGACCCAGTACTTC. This sequence encodes CASSFRGGETQYF.

The V call is TRBV11-3, the J call TRBJ2-3; TRBD1 agrees at 9 bases. This CDR3 contains 15 residues. The V gene's germline CDR1 is SGHNT and CDR2 YENEEA. V was clipped by 5 bases and J by 4 bases; unmatched bases: 7. The CDR3 DNA follows: TGTGCCAGCAGCCCGGGACAGGGCAGCTCAGATACGCAGTATTTT. It translates to CASSPGQGSSDTQYF.

Only a few counts were recorded for this clone. The rearrangement links TRBV11-2 to TRBJ2-1, with TRBD2 identical over 8 bases. The CDR3 has 14 residues. Germline V lookup: CDR1 SGHAT, CDR2 FQNNGV. The V gene end was trimmed by 2 bases and the J gene end by 7 bases; junction bases not matched to a gene: 4. This CDR3 is CASSLSPSGNEQFF. The DNA for the CDR3 is TGTGCCAGCAGCTTATCCCCTAGCGGGAATGAGCAGTTCTTC.

The J gene is TRBJ2-2, the V gene TRBV5-1, with D hard to call. This CDR3 has 15 amino acids. Germline loops: CDR1 SGHRS, CDR2 YFSETQ. V was shortened by 0 bases and J by 4 bases, with 10 bases between the two germline ends. CDR3 region: CASSLDRLGTGELFF. The DNA for the CDR3 is TGCGCCAGCAGCTTGGATAGGTTGGGCACCGGGGAGCTGTTTTTT.

This rearrangement joins TRBV12-3 or TRBV12-4 to TRBJ2-7, with TRBD1 matching over 7 bases. CDR3 length: 13 amino acids. The ends lost 7 bases at V and 3 bases at J; junction bases unmatched: 6. The CDR3 loop reads CASKIQGYYEQYF. CDR3 sequence (DNA): TGTGCCAGCAAGATACAGGGGTACTACGAGCAGTACTTC.

The chain couples TRBV7-9 to TRBJ1-5, with 11 bases aligning to TRBD1. Trimming removed 1 base from V and 4 bases from J; junction bases left unmatched: 6. CDR1 SEHNR and CDR2 FQNEAQ come from the germline V gene (reference sequence). This CDR3 is built from 17 residues. The CDR3 nucleotides are TGTGCCAGCAGCTTAGGGACAGGGGGCACGGGAAATCAGCCCCAGCATTTT. This codes for CASSLGTGGTGNQPQHF. The whole variable domain, remainder taken from reference TRBV7-9 and TRBJ1-5, is DTGVSQNPRHKITKRGQNVTFRCDPISEHNRLYWYRQTLGQGPEFLTYFQNEAQLEKSRLLSDRFSAERPKGSFSTLEIQRTEQGDSAMYLCASSLGTGGTGNQPQHFGDGTRLSIL.

This chain links TRBV3-1 (or the pseudogene TRBV3-2) with TRBJ1-1, with D possibly matching TRBD1 (6 bases). The V gene lost 3 bases and the J gene lost 1 base, with 9 bases spanning the gap. Germline values: CDR1 LGHDT, CDR2 YNNKEL (reference sequence). The CDR3 contains 14 residues. The DNA for the CDR3 is TGTGCCAGCAGCCACCACAGGGCGAACACTGAAGCTTTCTTT. Its protein product is CASSHHRANTEAFF.

The genes are TRBV5-6 and TRBJ2-7; D not resolved. The V end was cut by 3 bases, the J end by 3 bases, with 7 bases between. This CDR3 has 12 amino acids. Germline assignment: CDR1 SGHDT and CDR2 YYEEEE. In DNA, the CDR3 is TGTGCCAGCAGCTACAGCGACTACGAGCAGTACTTC. This translates into CASSYSDYEQYF.

The chain combines TRBV27 with TRBJ2-3, with 7 bases lining up with TRBD1. Trimming at V came to 8 bases and at J to 4 bases, leaving 21 bases not matched to a gene. CDR3 length: 18 residues. Germline V gene sequence: CDR1 MNHEY, CDR2 SMNVEV (reference sequence). The CDR3 protein is CASCRRALDRVLADTQYF. Written as DNA, the CDR3 is TGTGCCAGCTGCCGTCGAGCCCTCGACAGGGTGTTGGCAGATACGCAGTATTTT.